Listed below are T cell receptor beta chains from one sample, sequenced in a study of Ad26.COV2.S vaccination and SARS-CoV-2 variants. Profiling relied on immunoSEQ multiplex PCR, and the TCRdb table lists in-frame clones only, not all of them. The sample has around 450,000 clones; about 90% are singletons. The source material was peripheral blood, sampled in a trial of Ad26.COV2.S vaccine versus placebo. The receptor set was obtained from a person aged 18-60 years who received the Ad26.COV2.S COVID-19 vaccine or a placebo. CDR3s include the opening cysteine and the closing phenylalanine or tryptophan. Fields, in order: D gene, J gene, clone size, V gene, CDR3 protein, CDR3 DNA. A D gene is named only where the DNA matches it firmly. Part of the rows lack a size; the others show once, few, many or a class for expanded clones.

D gene: .; J gene: TRBJ2-7; clone size: .; V gene: TRBV6-2/TRBV6-3; CDR3 protein: CASSYSSEQYF; CDR3 DNA: TGTGCCAGCAGTTACTCCTCCGAGCAGTACTTC
D gene: TRBD2; J gene: TRBJ2-2; clone size: .; V gene: TRBV15; CDR3 protein: CATSRDRLAGGYANTGELFF; CDR3 DNA: TGTGCCACCAGCAGAGATCGGTTAGCGGGAGGTTACGCGAACACCGGGGAGCTGTTTTTT
D gene: .; J gene: TRBJ2-3; clone size: .; V gene: TRBV20-1; CDR3 protein: CSARYPDTQYF; CDR3 DNA: TGCAGTGCTAGATATCCAGATACGCAGTATTTT
D gene: TRBD1; J gene: TRBJ2-7; clone size: .; V gene: TRBV5-1; CDR3 protein: CASNPTGGYEQYF; CDR3 DNA: TGCGCCAGCAATCCGACAGGGGGCTACGAGCAGTACTTC
D gene: .; J gene: TRBJ1-2; clone size: .; V gene: TRBV18; CDR3 protein: CASSPNPGTANYGYTF; CDR3 DNA: TGTGCCAGCTCACCGAACCCAGGGACGGCTAACTATGGCTACACCTTC
D gene: .; J gene: TRBJ2-7; clone size: .; V gene: TRBV19; CDR3 protein: CASSIKSYYEQYF; CDR3 DNA: TGTGCCAGTAGTATAAAGAGCTACTACGAGCAGTACTTC
D gene: TRBD1; J gene: TRBJ2-1; clone size: .; V gene: TRBV20-1; CDR3 protein: CSASRGTGGSYNEQFF; CDR3 DNA: TGCAGTGCTAGTAGGGGGACAGGGGGATCTTACAATGAGCAGTTCTTC
D gene: .; J gene: TRBJ2-5; clone size: .; V gene: TRBV27; CDR3 protein: CASSFPPSANIQETQYF; CDR3 DNA: TGTGCCAGCAGTTTCCCTCCTAGCGCAAATATCCAAGAGACCCAGTACTTC
D gene: TRBD1; J gene: TRBJ2-1; clone size: .; V gene: TRBV19; CDR3 protein: CASQKPGQKYNEQFF; CDR3 DNA: TGTGCCAGCCAAAAACCGGGACAGAAGTACAATGAGCAGTTCTTC
D gene: TRBD1; J gene: TRBJ1-5; clone size: .; V gene: TRBV10-3; CDR3 protein: CAISGGQGGNQPQHF; CDR3 DNA: TGTGCCATCAGTGGCGGACAGGGGGGCAATCAGCCCCAGCATTTT
D gene: .; J gene: TRBJ1-6; clone size: .; V gene: TRBV19; CDR3 protein: CASSMRGDNSPLHF; CDR3 DNA: TGTGCCAGTAGTATGAGAGGGGACAATTCACCCCTCCACTTT
D gene: TRBD1; J gene: TRBJ2-5; clone size: .; V gene: TRBV27; CDR3 protein: CASSYRDRGTETQYF; CDR3 DNA: TGTGCCAGCAGTTACCGGGACAGGGGTACAGAGACCCAGTACTTC
D gene: .; J gene: TRBJ2-7; clone size: .; V gene: TRBV19; CDR3 protein: CASSIGQNPYEQYF; CDR3 DNA: TGTGCCAGTAGTATCGGCCAGAATCCCTACGAGCAGTACTTC
D gene: .; J gene: TRBJ2-5; clone size: .; V gene: TRBV4-1; CDR3 protein: CASSQLTRGKETQYF; CDR3 DNA: TGCGCCAGCAGCCAACTTACGAGGGGTAAAGAGACCCAGTACTTC
D gene: .; J gene: TRBJ1-5; clone size: .; V gene: TRBV4-2; CDR3 protein: CASSPAHGTLQHF; CDR3 DNA: TGTGCCAGCAGCCCCGCCCACGGGACTCTCCAGCATTTT
D gene: .; J gene: TRBJ2-4; clone size: .; V gene: TRBV11-2; CDR3 protein: CASSSISQNIQYF; CDR3 DNA: TGTGCCAGCAGCTCAATTAGTCAAAACATTCAGTACTTC
D gene: .; J gene: TRBJ2-7; clone size: .; V gene: TRBV25-1; CDR3 protein: CASSDLPGSYEQYF; CDR3 DNA: TGTGCCAGCAGTGACCTCCCGGGTTCCTACGAGCAGTACTTC
D gene: .; J gene: TRBJ2-5; clone size: .; V gene: TRBV4-2; CDR3 protein: CASSQGAGTNLQETQYF; CDR3 DNA: TGTGCCAGCAGCCAAGGTGCCGGGACCAACCTTCAAGAGACCCAGTACTTC
D gene: .; J gene: TRBJ2-1; clone size: .; V gene: TRBV2; CDR3 protein: CASSVVLDNEQFF; CDR3 DNA: TGTGCCAGCAGTGTCGTACTGGACAATGAGCAGTTCTTC
D gene: TRBD1; J gene: TRBJ1-4; clone size: .; V gene: TRBV5-8; CDR3 protein: CASSLGQGIGEKLFF; CDR3 DNA: TGTGCCAGCAGCTTGGGACAGGGGATCGGGGAAAAACTGTTTTTT
D gene: TRBD1; J gene: TRBJ2-1; clone size: .; V gene: TRBV14; CDR3 protein: CASSRDSLYNEQFF; CDR3 DNA: TGTGCCAGCAGCCGGGACAGTCTCTACAATGAGCAGTTCTTC
D gene: TRBD2; J gene: TRBJ2-7; clone size: .; V gene: TRBV3-1/TRBV3-2; CDR3 protein: CASSQGEMRGLIYEQYF; CDR3 DNA: TGTGCCAGCAGCCAAGGTGAAATGAGGGGACTAATCTACGAGCAGTACTTC
D gene: TRBD2; J gene: TRBJ2-1; clone size: .; V gene: TRBV7-8; CDR3 protein: CASSFQHRLAPLRYNEQFF; CDR3 DNA: TGTGCCAGCAGCTTCCAGCACCGACTAGCCCCCTTGAGGTACAATGAGCAGTTCTTC
D gene: .; J gene: TRBJ2-3; clone size: .; V gene: TRBV3-1/TRBV3-2; CDR3 protein: CASSPGFEGGTDTQYF; CDR3 DNA: TGTGCCAGCAGCCCCGGGTTTGAGGGCGGCACAGATACGCAGTATTTT
D gene: TRBD1; J gene: TRBJ2-3; clone size: .; V gene: TRBV11-3; CDR3 protein: CASSYEGDSRDTQYF; CDR3 DNA: TGTGCCAGCAGCTACGAGGGGGACAGCCGAGATACGCAGTATTTT
D gene: .; J gene: TRBJ2-5; clone size: .; V gene: TRBV9; CDR3 protein: CASSVGTGGGETQYF; CDR3 DNA: TGTGCCAGCAGCGTAGGCACAGGGGGGGGAGAGACCCAGTACTTC
D gene: .; J gene: TRBJ2-5; clone size: .; V gene: TRBV9; CDR3 protein: CASSGTGTRRETQYF; CDR3 DNA: TGTGCCAGCAGCGGAACCGGGACTCGGAGGGAGACCCAGTACTTC
D gene: .; J gene: TRBJ1-4; clone size: .; V gene: TRBV28; CDR3 protein: CASSWGAGRNEKLFF; CDR3 DNA: TGTGCCAGCAGTTGGGGCGCAGGGAGGAATGAAAAACTGTTTTTT
D gene: .; J gene: TRBJ2-1; clone size: few; V gene: TRBV6-5; CDR3 protein: CASSYVGGEQFF; CDR3 DNA: TGTGCCAGCAGTTACGTTGGGGGTGAGCAGTTCTTC
D gene: TRBD1; J gene: TRBJ2-7; clone size: few; V gene: TRBV2; CDR3 protein: CASSGVLGQAGPEQYF; CDR3 DNA: TGTGCCAGCAGTGGGGTCCTGGGACAGGCGGGCCCCGAGCAGTACTTC
D gene: .; J gene: TRBJ2-7; clone size: .; V gene: TRBV4-2; CDR3 protein: CASSQDWPTGLYEQYF; CDR3 DNA: TGTGCCAGCAGCCAAGATTGGCCGACAGGACTCTACGAGCAGTACTTC
D gene: .; J gene: TRBJ2-1; clone size: .; V gene: TRBV2; CDR3 protein: CASSSIDEQFF; CDR3 DNA: TGTGCCAGCAGCTCTATTGATGAGCAGTTCTTC
D gene: TRBD2; J gene: TRBJ2-1; clone size: .; V gene: TRBV5-4; CDR3 protein: CASSLTSGRSYNEQFF; CDR3 DNA: TGTGCCAGCAGCTTGACTAGCGGGAGGTCCTACAATGAGCAGTTCTTC
D gene: TRBD1; J gene: TRBJ2-3; clone size: .; V gene: TRBV7-8; CDR3 protein: CASRTRGQNTQYF; CDR3 DNA: TGTGCCAGCAGAACCAGGGGGCAAAATACGCAGTATTTT
D gene: .; J gene: TRBJ1-3; clone size: .; V gene: TRBV18; CDR3 protein: CASSGSPSRSGNTIYF; CDR3 DNA: TGTGCCAGCTCGGGCTCTCCCAGCCGCTCTGGAAACACCATATATTTT
D gene: TRBD2; J gene: TRBJ2-5; clone size: .; V gene: TRBV6-2/TRBV6-3; CDR3 protein: CASSFGGGETQYF; CDR3 DNA: TGTGCCAGCAGCTTCGGGGGGGGAGAGACCCAGTACTTC
D gene: .; J gene: TRBJ2-7; clone size: .; V gene: TRBV11-2; CDR3 protein: CASSPDSYEQYF; CDR3 DNA: TGTGCCAGCAGCCCTGACTCCTACGAGCAGTACTTC
D gene: .; J gene: TRBJ2-3; clone size: .; V gene: TRBV11-1; CDR3 protein: CASSRRAGANTDTQYF; CDR3 DNA: TGTGCCAGCAGCAGGCGGGCAGGGGCGAACACAGATACGCAGTATTTT
D gene: TRBD1; J gene: TRBJ2-1; clone size: .; V gene: TRBV7-7; CDR3 protein: CASSLGTGSIGEQFF; CDR3 DNA: TGTGCTAGCAGCTTAGGGACAGGGAGTATTGGTGAGCAGTTCTTC
D gene: TRBD2; J gene: TRBJ2-2; clone size: once; V gene: TRBV3-1/TRBV3-2; CDR3 protein: CASSLGTSGRTGELFF; CDR3 DNA: TGTGCCAGCAGCCTCGGGACTAGCGGGCGCACCGGGGAGCTGTTTTTT
D gene: .; J gene: TRBJ1-2; clone size: .; V gene: TRBV6-5; CDR3 protein: CASSYSGQGLYTF; CDR3 DNA: TGTGCCAGCAGTTACTCGGGGCAGGGCCTCTACACCTTC
D gene: .; J gene: TRBJ1-4; clone size: .; V gene: TRBV28; CDR3 protein: CATQGSLSEKLFF; CDR3 DNA: TGTGCCACCCAGGGTTCGTTAAGTGAAAAACTGTTTTTT
D gene: .; J gene: TRBJ1-4; clone size: .; V gene: TRBV28; CDR3 protein: CASSPSLTGSNEKLFF; CDR3 DNA: TGTGCCAGCAGTCCCTCCCTAACAGGTTCCAATGAAAAACTGTTTTTT
D gene: TRBD1; J gene: TRBJ2-2; clone size: once; V gene: TRBV19; CDR3 protein: CASIRDRGNGELFF; CDR3 DNA: TGTGCCAGTATCCGGGACAGGGGTAACGGGGAGCTGTTTTTT
D gene: TRBD2; J gene: TRBJ2-1; clone size: .; V gene: TRBV9; CDR3 protein: CASSGEGDSYNEQFF; CDR3 DNA: TGTGCCAGCAGCGGGGAGGGAGACTCCTACAATGAGCAGTTCTTC
D gene: .; J gene: TRBJ2-5; clone size: .; V gene: TRBV5-4; CDR3 protein: CASSLGLVGQETQYF; CDR3 DNA: TGTGCCAGCAGCTTGGGGCTAGTTGGCCAAGAGACCCAGTACTTC
D gene: .; J gene: TRBJ2-7; clone size: .; V gene: TRBV7-9; CDR3 protein: CASSSTDTYEQYF; CDR3 DNA: TGTGCCAGCAGCTCGACGGATACCTACGAGCAGTACTTC
D gene: .; J gene: TRBJ1-4; clone size: .; V gene: TRBV18; CDR3 protein: CASSPPNSEKLFF; CDR3 DNA: TGTGCCAGCTCACCACCCAATAGCGAAAAACTGTTTTTT
D gene: TRBD1; J gene: TRBJ1-1; clone size: .; V gene: TRBV7-3; CDR3 protein: CASSSTGGNTEAFF; CDR3 DNA: TGTGCCAGCAGCTCCACAGGGGGGAATACTGAAGCTTTCTTT